This T cell receptor (beta chain) was profiled in a study of T-cell memory formation after mild COVID-19. The study, taken as a whole, reports: Memory from before infection featured some responding clones, which suggests cross-reactive memory joined. The study found contracting CD4+ clones mainly in CM and EM and contracting CD8+ clones in EMRA. Clones that contracted from day 15 to 85 had balanced CD4/CD8; later expanders were CD4+ biased.

A word on this clonotype: No antigen is known for it.

5'RACE with constant-segment primers yielded barcoded, UMI-tagged TCR alpha and TCR beta cDNA libraries. TCRdb ran MiXCR on the 5' RACE reads and lists one entry per CDR3 protein. Among around 410,000 distinct CDR3 sequences listed, about a quarter were seen once. The germline V gene encodes CDR1 LGHNA and CDR2 YSLEER. J was trimmed by 2 bases and V by 4 bases; bases with no gene match: 4. The CDR3 is 15 amino acids. This chain links TRBV4-3 with TRBJ2-7; 11 bases agree with TRBD2. The sample consisted of PBMCs or a T cell subset sorted from them (not recorded which). The receptor was derived from an adult woman who had mild COVID-19 (a few samples of this study predate the infection). Cell type and time point are not known. Here the CDR3 reads CASSLRLAGPYEQYF. CDR3 in DNA: TGCGCCAGCAGCCTAAGACTAGCGGGACCCTACGAGCAGTACTTC.